The 12 T cell receptor beta chains below all came from one sample that was sequenced in a study of cytomegalovirus exposure and HLA in healthy donors. Primers included in the PCR were 60 Vbeta and 13 Jbeta primers. Clones were sequenced by immunoSEQ multiplex PCR, and TCRdb holds only the in-frame ones, with some missing. The data hold about 89,000 clones, with 77% observed a single time. Sequencing input: PBMCs. These receptors were collected from a man younger than 45 in good health and CMV-seronegative.

In the case of this clone: Other nucleotide sequences from this sample produce the same CDR3. The V and J genes are TRBV5-1 and TRBJ2-7, with D perhaps matching TRBD2 (5 bases). Trimming pared 3 bases from V and 4 bases from J, leaving 11 bases between. The CDR3 totals 13 residues. The germline V gene encodes CDR1 SGHRS and CDR2 YFSETQ. In DNA form, the CDR3 reads TGCGCCAGCAGCTGGGAGACGGCATACGAGCAGTACTTC. Residues: CASSWETAYEQYF.

V gene TRBV28 combines with J gene TRBJ1-1, with D possibly matching TRBD1 (5 bases). V was trimmed by 7 bases and J by 5 bases, leaving 14 bases between them. The CDR3 runs 13 residues. Germline CDR1 is MDHEN and CDR2 is SYDVKM. The CDR3 is CASTPGRSTEAFF. The DNA for the CDR3 is TGTGCCAGCACCCCAGGGAGGAGTACTGAAGCTTTCTTT.

V usage is TRBV6-5 and J usage is TRBJ1-1; 9 nucleotides align to TRBD1. J gave up 14 bases and V 6 bases, and 10 bases lay outside the gene matches. This CDR3 is built from 12 residues. Germline lookup yields CDR1 MNHEY and CDR2 SVGAGI. CDR3 region: CASRVGDRAMFF. In DNA form, the CDR3 reads TGTGCCAGCAGGGTAGGGGACAGGGCTATGTTCTTT.

This clone showed up just once. The chain uses TRBV4-1 and TRBJ2-1; TRBD2 matches at 8 bases. The V gene end was trimmed by 2 bases and the J gene end by 1 base; junction bases not matched to a gene: 4. This CDR3 spans 16 amino acids. CDR1 MGHRA and CDR2 YSYEKL come from the germline V gene. The CDR3 coding sequence is TGCGCCAGCAGCCAATCGAGCGGGAGTTCCTACAATGAGCAGTTCTTC. Protein product: CASSQSSGSSYNEQFF.

This chain joins TRBV29-1 and TRBJ2-1, with 7 bases matching TRBD1. CDR1 SQVTM and CDR2 ANQGSEA come from the germline V gene. Losses at the gene ends were 2 bases for V and 4 bases for J; bases not matched to a gene: 11. CDR3 length equals 16 residues. CDR3 sequence: CSVEPLGGTDYNEQFF. CDR3 nucleotide sequence: TGCAGCGTTGAACCCCTAGGTGGGACAGATTACAATGAGCAGTTCTTC.

The gene calls are TRBV7-9 and TRBJ1-6; D call uncertain. The ends were cut back, 6 bases at V and 0 bases at J, with 6 bases in the middle. Per the germline V gene, CDR1 is SEHNR and CDR2 is FQNEAQ (reference sequence). The CDR3 has 14 residues. CDR3 region: CASRPSSYNSPLHF. Written as DNA, the CDR3 is TGTGCCAGCAGGCCTAGCTCCTATAATTCACCCCTCCACTTT.

This clone has just a few counts. The chain couples TRBV5-1 to TRBJ1-3; no clear D gene. V was trimmed by 4 bases and J by 0 bases, leaving 11 bases between them. The CDR3 covers 15 residues. The V gene's germline CDR1 is SGHRS and CDR2 YFSETQ. This chain's CDR3 is CASSRDFYSGNTIYF. The CDR3 bases are TGCGCCAGCAGCCGAGACTTCTACTCTGGAAACACCATATATTTT.

The chain is built from TRBV5-4 and TRBJ2-2, with 9 bases aligning to TRBD1. Trimming at V came to 4 bases and at J to 3 bases, leaving 7 bases not matched to a gene. CDR1 is SGHNT and CDR2 is YYREEE in the germline V gene (reference sequence). The CDR3 contains 16 residues. Written as DNA, the CDR3 is TGTGCCAGCAGCCTTAACAGGGGGCATGACACCGGGGAGCTGTTTTTT. Its protein product is CASSLNRGHDTGELFF.

The chain is built from TRBV6-1 and TRBJ2-7, with TRBD1 matching 12 bases. Germline V lookup: CDR1 MNHNS, CDR2 SASEGT. The CDR3 runs to 16 residues. J was trimmed by 1 base and V by 0 bases; bases with no gene match: 1. CDR3 sequence: CASSEAGQGASYEQYF. The CDR3 coding sequence is TGTGCCAGCAGTGAAGCGGGACAGGGGGCTTCCTACGAGCAGTACTTC.

The chain uses TRBV4-3 and TRBJ2-2; D ambiguous. The CDR3 loop spans 15 amino acids. Looked up from germline, CDR1 is LGHNA and CDR2 is YSLEER. Trimming removed 1 base at V and 1 base at J, with 7 bases between. CDR3 DNA: TGCGCCAGCAGCCAAGTTTCTCTGAACACCGGGGAGCTGTTTTTT. Translating gives CASSQVSLNTGELFF.

This clone was seen a handful of times. This sequence joins TRBV6-1 and TRBJ2-7; D possibly corresponds to TRBD1 (5 bases). The ends were cut back, 5 bases at V and 3 bases at J, with 14 bases in the middle. The germline CDR1 and CDR2 sequences are MNHNS and SASEGT. The CDR3 contains 14 residues. For the CDR3, the DNA is TGTGCCAGCAGTCAGGGCGCGCAGGGCTACGAGCAGTACTTC. Translation: CASSQGAQGYEQYF.

V and J are TRBV2 and TRBJ1-2, with a possible D match to TRBD1 (6 bases). V lost 6 bases, J lost 4 bases, and 12 bases lay in between. Germline V CDR1 and CDR2: SNHLY, FYNNEI. The CDR3 runs to 13 residues. The CDR3 nucleotides are TGTGCCAGCAGGGTAGGACAGATCTATGGCTACACCTTC. Its translation: CASRVGQIYGYTF.